These 32 T cell receptor beta chains came from one sample sequenced in a study of blood T cells in healthy people across ages. A sample-barcoded 5' primer and a J-beta primer mix were used in a second PCR of about 7 to 11 cycles. Each CDR3 protein is one row after TCRdb ran MiXCR on the 5' RACE reads. The data show 550,000 to 750,000 distinct CDR3 sequences, more than 20% seen once. The sample consisted of blood. Receptor source: a man between 65 and 80 years old in good health.

The genes are TRBV6-2 or TRBV6-3 and TRBJ1-1; D not certain. V lost 3 bases and J 3 bases, leaving 26 bases between the germline ends. Germline lookup yields CDR1 MNHEY and CDR2 SVGEGT. The CDR3 totals 19 residues. This CDR3 is CASSYDHLTVGSMDTEAFF. The CDR3 DNA reads TGTGCCAGCAGTTATGATCATCTCACTGTAGGTTCGATGGACACTGAAGCTTTCTTT.

This chain links TRBV5-1 with TRBJ1-3; D not resolved. The length of the CDR3 is 14 residues. The ends were cut back, 3 bases at V and 1 base at J, with 8 bases in the middle. Germline-derived CDR1 and CDR2 are SGHRS and YFSETQ. Here the CDR3 reads CASSYDGSGNTIYF. The CDR3 DNA reads as TGCGCCAGCAGCTACGACGGATCTGGAAACACCATATATTTT.

The chain links TRBV20-1 to TRBJ2-2, with 7 bases matching TRBD1. There are 15 residues in the CDR3. Unmatched junction bases numbered 4, after V lost 0 bases and J lost 3 bases. Germline V gene lookup returns CDR1 DFQATT and CDR2 SNEGSKA (reference sequence). CDR3 in DNA: TGCAGTGCTAGAGATGGGACAGCGGACACCGGGGAGCTGTTTTTT. Amino acid sequence: CSARDGTADTGELFF.

This clonotype occurred a few times. This CDR3 is CASSAKGLAVEEQYF. In nucleotides, the CDR3 is TGTGCCAGCAGTGCTAAGGGACTAGCGGTAGAGGAGCAGTACTTC. J is TRBJ2-5 and V is TRBV25-1; 11 nucleotides line up with TRBD2. The CDR3 spans 15 residues. The V gene's germline CDR1 is MGHDK and CDR2 SYGVNS. V lost 4 bases to trimming and J lost 11 bases; unmatched junction nucleotides: 12.

The rearrangement links TRBV6-1 to TRBJ2-3, with 9 nucleotides matching TRBD1. V trimming: 6 bases; J trimming: 1 base; junction bases outside the gene matches: 17. Per germline, CDR1 MNHNS and CDR2 SASEGT. The CDR3 has 19 amino acids. CDR3 DNA sequence: TGTGCCAGCAGCACGGGACAGGGTGCGATGGGCGGACGCACAGATACGCAGTATTTT. Protein sequence: CASSTGQGAMGGRTDTQYF.

This clonotype was counted once. V is TRBV6-5 and J is TRBJ2-1, with D perhaps assigned TRBD1 or TRBD2 (5 bases each). V was shortened by 2 bases and J by 0 bases, with 8 bases between the two germline ends. The CDR3 has 15 amino acids. CDR1 is MNHEY, CDR2 SVGAGI, per germline. This chain's CDR3 is CASSYEGSSYNEQFF. The CDR3 DNA reads as TGTGCCAGCAGTTACGAGGGGAGCTCCTACAATGAGCAGTTCTTC.

There are a few counts of this clonotype. This chain links TRBV7-2 with TRBJ2-5; 9 bases are shared with TRBD2. From germline, CDR1 is SGHTA and CDR2 FQGNSA. The V and J ends lost 1 base and 5 bases, in that order; junction bases with no gene match: 5. The CDR3 has 15 residues. The CDR3 reads CASSLDSGRVETQYF. The CDR3 DNA follows: TGTGCCAGCAGCTTAGATAGCGGGAGAGTGGAGACCCAGTACTTC.

This clonotype was seen a few times. The chain employs TRBV9 and TRBJ2-3; 12 bases fit TRBD2. CDR3 length: 18 amino acids. Germline V gene sequence: CDR1 SGDLS, CDR2 YYNGEE. V dropped 0 bases and J dropped 0; count of bases not matched to a gene: 5. CDR3: CASSVGLAGGPSTDTQYF. CDR3 nucleotides: TGTGCCAGCAGCGTAGGGCTAGCGGGAGGGCCTAGCACAGATACGCAGTATTTT. Combining the CDR3 with reference TRBV9 and TRBJ2-3 gives the whole variable domain DSGVTQTPKHLITATGQRVTLRCSPRSGDLSVYWYQQSLDQGLQFLIQYYNGEERAKGNILERFSAQQFPDLHSELNLSSLELGDSALYFCASSVGLAGGPSTDTQYFGPGTRLTVL.

The rearrangement links TRBV6-6 to TRBJ2-1; 9 bases align to TRBD1. The CDR3 totals 15 residues. Germline V gene sequence: CDR1 MNHNY, CDR2 SVGAGI (reference sequence). The V segment lost 5 bases and the J segment 9 bases; nucleotides outside the gene matches: 11. CDR3 bases: TGTGCCAGCAGTCTGCGACAGGGGGGACTGGGTGAGCAGTTCTTC. Protein: CASSLRQGGLGEQFF.

About this clonotype: The junction shows a germline mismatch at one end, possibly a read error. The chain has TRBV15 and TRBJ1-1; D gene unclear. Per the germline V gene, CDR1 is LNHNV and CDR2 is YYDKDF (reference sequence). The CDR3 has 13 amino acids. The CDR3 sequence: CATSPGLNTVAFF. The CDR3 nucleotides are TGTGCCACCAGCCCCGGGCTGAACACTGTAGCTTTCTTT.

This clonotype has just a few counts. No conserved phenylalanine or tryptophan ends this CDR3, so it is likely a read error. The chain employs TRBV29-1 and TRBJ2-1; 11 bases match TRBD2. CDR3 length: 12 residues. Germline CDR1 SQVTM, CDR2 ANQGSEA. V shed 7 bases and J 6 bases; nucleotides not matched to a gene: 2. DNA of the CDR3: TGCAGCGGTGGACTAGCGGGCAATGAGCAGTTCCTC. Its translation is CSGGLAGNEQFL.

The genes are TRBV15 and TRBJ2-5, with 8 positions matching TRBD1. The CDR3 runs to 15 residues. CDR1 is LNHNV, CDR2 YYDKDF, per germline (reference sequence). Losses at the gene ends were 5 bases for V and 1 base for J; bases not matched to a gene: 6. CDR3 coding DNA: TGTGCCACCAGCTTCCGACAGGGGACCCAAGAGACCCAGTACTTC. This gives the protein CATSFRQGTQETQYF.

CDR3 region: CSARGGRGAQPQHF. The CDR3 DNA follows: TGCAGTGCTAGAGGGGGCAGGGGAGCTCAGCCCCAGCATTTT. The chain combines TRBV20-1 with TRBJ1-5; D perhaps matches TRBD1 (6 bases). Deletions cut 1 base from V and 6 bases from J, with 13 bases between. Germline V gene sequence: CDR1 DFQATT, CDR2 SNEGSKA (reference sequence). The CDR3 extends over 14 amino acids.

V usage is TRBV24-1 and J usage is TRBJ2-7; possible D gene TRBD1, 6 bases. The J call may be wrong; the DNA end is better matched by TRBJ2-5. CDR1 is KGHDR, CDR2 SFDVKD, per germline. The CDR3 totals 14 residues. CDR3 residues: CATRLPGAQETQYF. In DNA, the CDR3 is TGTGCCACCAGACTTCCAGGGGCCCAAGAGACCCAGTACTTC.

This clonotype showed up just a few times. The chain is built from TRBV28 and TRBJ2-5, with D perhaps assigned TRBD1 or TRBD2 (5 bases each). This CDR3 is 14 amino acids long. Germline V gene sequence: CDR1 MDHEN, CDR2 SYDVKM. Trimming cost V 2 bases and J 9 bases, with 16 bases left between them. The CDR3 sequence: CASSLPRGTSAQYF. CDR3 DNA: TGTGCCAGCAGTTTACCTCGAGGGACGTCGGCCCAGTACTTC.

The gene calls are TRBV7-9 and TRBJ2-7; D is unresolved. This CDR3 is 15 amino acids long. V lost 0 bases, J lost 5 bases, and 14 bases lay in between. Germline assignment: CDR1 SEHNR and CDR2 FQNEAQ (reference sequence). CDR3 loop: CASSLAHGPLDEQYF. In DNA, the CDR3 is TGTGCCAGCAGCTTAGCGCACGGTCCACTGGACGAGCAGTACTTC.

This clonotype appeared a few times. The V gene is TRBV2, the J gene TRBJ2-5; D gene uncertain. V shed 7 bases and J shed 2 bases, with 14 bases lying between them. The CDR3 contains 14 residues. Per germline, CDR1 SNHLY and CDR2 FYNNEI. For the CDR3, the DNA is TGTGCCAGCAAATTCCTGGCCGTACAAGAGACCCAGTACTTC. It encodes CASKFLAVQETQYF. The variable domain in full, with the rest retrieved from reference TRBV2 and TRBJ2-5, is EPEVTQTPSHQVTQMGQEVILRCVPISNHLYFYWYRQILGQKVEFLVSFYNNEISEKSEIFDDQFSVERPDGSNFTLKIRSTKLEDSAMYFCASKFLAVQETQYFGPGTRLLVL.

This clonotype was seen repeatedly, ten times or more. V gene TRBV7-9 combines with J gene TRBJ2-3, with a weak D call TRBD1 (6 bases). The CDR3 totals 15 residues. Germline V gene sequence: CDR1 SEHNR, CDR2 FQNEAQ (reference sequence). V lost 6 bases and J 0 bases, leaving 13 bases between the germline ends. As DNA, the CDR3 is TGTGCCAGCAGTCCCCAGGGGAAGAGCACAGATACGCAGTATTTT. Translation gives CASSPQGKSTDTQYF.

CDR3 in DNA: TGTGCCAGCAATCCGGGACAGGGGGTTTTAGCCGGGGAGCTGTTTTTT. Amino acids: CASNPGQGVLAGELFF. This chain joins TRBV6-1 and TRBJ2-2; 11 nucleotides agree with TRBD1. Trimming removed 7 bases from V and 6 bases from J; junction bases left unmatched: 10. Germline lookup yields CDR1 MNHNS and CDR2 SASEGT. The CDR3 consists of 16 residues.

The chain employs TRBV12-3 or TRBV12-4 and TRBJ1-2; D possibly corresponds to TRBD1 (5 bases). V was clipped by 7 bases and J by 5 bases, with 20 bases between them. This CDR3 region has 15 residues. The CDR3 here is CASINSGREDYGYTF. Written as DNA, the CDR3 is TGTGCCAGCATTAACTCCGGCAGGGAGGATTATGGCTACACCTTC.

The chain carries TRBV28 and TRBJ2-7; D perhaps matches TRBD2 (5 bases). The V gene lost 6 bases and the J gene lost 4 bases, with 10 bases spanning the gap. This CDR3 is built from 12 residues. Germline loops: CDR1 MDHEN, CDR2 SYDVKM. CDR3 DNA: TGTGCCAGCAGGCAGCCGGGGTACGAGCAGTACTTC. It is translated as CASRQPGYEQYF.

The chain uses TRBV5-1 and TRBJ1-3, with D unclear. Germline V CDR1 and CDR2: SGHRS, YFSETQ. V lost 4 bases and J lost 0, with 11 bases in between. This CDR3 is built from 15 residues. As DNA, the CDR3 is TGCGCCAGCAGCGAGGGCAGCACCTCTGGAAACACCATATATTTT. Residues: CASSEGSTSGNTIYF.

As for this clonotype: Relative to the germline gene, one junction end is altered; a read error may explain this. The chain links TRBV3-1 to TRBJ2-5; D is perhaps TRBD2 (6 bases). CDR3 length: 13 amino acids. The germline CDR1 and CDR2 sequences are LGHDT and YNNKEL (reference sequence). The CDR3: CASSQGGTPRLFF. CDR3 nucleotides: TGTGCCAGCAGCCAAGGCGGGACTCCACGACTGTTCTTC.

The chain couples TRBV3-1 to TRBJ2-2; TRBD1 matches at 8 bases. The germline CDR1 and CDR2 sequences are LGHDT and YNNKEL (reference sequence). The junction had 3 bases not matched to a gene; V was cut back by 4 bases and J by 2 bases. CDR3 size: 15 residues. The CDR3 DNA reads as TGTGCCAGCAGCCGAGACAGGGGAAACACCGGGGAGCTGTTTTTT. Its protein product is CASSRDRGNTGELFF.

The count of this clonotype is one. The chain carries TRBV6-5 and TRBJ2-6; D unclear. V was clipped by 2 bases and J by 3 bases, with 11 bases between them. The CDR3 consists of 16 residues. CDR1 and CDR2 from the germline V gene are MNHEY and SVGAGI. The DNA of the CDR3 is TGTGCCAGCAGTTACCTCCGTACACATGGGGCCAACGTCCTGACTTTC. Translated: CASSYLRTHGANVLTF.

The table lists this clonotype with a count of one. The rearrangement joins TRBV5-1 to TRBJ2-5; D perhaps matches TRBD1 (5 bases). Trimming shortened V by 4 bases and J by 7 bases, and 14 bases separated the two germline ends. The CDR3 runs 13 residues. Germline CDR1 SGHRS, CDR2 YFSETQ. Written as DNA, the CDR3 is TGCGCCAGCAGCACGGACGGTCAGGGGACCCAGTACTTC. Amino acids: CASSTDGQGTQYF.

This clonotype appeared a few times. The V and J genes are TRBV7-2 and TRBJ2-2; 7 positions match TRBD1. Germline V gene lookup returns CDR1 SGHTA and CDR2 FQGNSA. The length of the CDR3 is 15 residues. Losses at the gene ends were 4 bases for V and 2 bases for J; bases not matched to a gene: 4. The CDR3 loop is CASSSRQGNTGELFF. DNA of the CDR3: TGTGCCAGCAGCTCCCGACAGGGTAACACCGGGGAGCTGTTTTTT.

The sample holds a few counts of this clonotype. V usage is TRBV6-5 and J usage is TRBJ2-5, with D perhaps matching TRBD2 (5 bases). The CDR3 consists of 14 residues. V was pared by 4 bases and J by 5 bases, with 14 bases between. Germline values: CDR1 MNHEY, CDR2 SVGAGI. The CDR3 DNA reads as TGTGCCAGCAGTTGGCGAGGGTACGACGAGACCCAGTACTTC. Translation gives CASSWRGYDETQYF.

This clonotype was seen a few times. This chain connects TRBV14 to TRBJ1-2; unclear D gene. Trimming pared 0 bases from V and 8 bases from J, leaving 13 bases between. CDR3 size: 14 residues. The germline gives CDR1 SGHDN, CDR2 FVKESK. CDR3 nucleotide sequence: TGTGCCAGCAGCCAAGATCTTGTGGGGAACGGCTACACCTTC. It encodes CASSQDLVGNGYTF. Filled out from reference TRBV14 and TRBJ1-2, the complete variable domain reads EAGVTQFPSHSVIEKGQTVTLRCDPISGHDNLYWYRRVMGKEIKFLLHFVKESKQDESGMPNNRFLAERTGGTYSTLKVQPAELEDSGVYFCASSQDLVGNGYTFGSGTRLTVV.

This clonotype turned up a few times. The chain couples TRBV12-3 or TRBV12-4 to TRBJ2-5; D is perhaps TRBD1 (7 bases). Trimming cost V 6 bases and J 0 bases, with 17 bases left between them. CDR3 size: 16 residues. The CDR3 protein is CASSQDRAGYQETQYF. The CDR3 coding sequence is TGTGCCAGCAGCCAAGACAGGGCGGGGTACCAAGAGACCCAGTACTTC.

CDR3 amino acids: CASSQGPGLEQFF. The CDR3 coding sequence is TGTGCCAGCAGCCAGGGACCGGGCCTTGAGCAGTTCTTC. This chain uses TRBV3-1 with TRBJ2-1; possibly TRBD1 or TRBD2 for D (5 bases each). V lost 3 bases and J 9 bases, leaving 12 bases between the germline ends. This CDR3 is built from 13 residues. CDR1 LGHDT and CDR2 YNNKEL come from the germline V gene (reference sequence).

This clonotype was counted ten times or more. The V gene is TRBV25-1, the J gene TRBJ1-1; no clear D gene. This CDR3 comprises 13 residues. Germline values: CDR1 MGHDK, CDR2 SYGVNS. Trimming removed 4 bases from V and 6 bases from J, with 12 bases in between. The CDR3 reads CASSVLSSAEAFF. CDR3 DNA: TGTGCCAGCAGTGTACTTTCTTCCGCTGAAGCTTTCTTT. The full variable domain, with the rest looked up from reference TRBV25-1 and TRBJ1-1, is EADIYQTPRYLVIGTGKKITLECSQTMGHDKMYWYQQDPGMELHLIHYSYGVNSTEKGDLSSESTVSRIRTEHFPLTLESARPSHTSQYLCASSVLSSAEAFFGQGTRLTVV.